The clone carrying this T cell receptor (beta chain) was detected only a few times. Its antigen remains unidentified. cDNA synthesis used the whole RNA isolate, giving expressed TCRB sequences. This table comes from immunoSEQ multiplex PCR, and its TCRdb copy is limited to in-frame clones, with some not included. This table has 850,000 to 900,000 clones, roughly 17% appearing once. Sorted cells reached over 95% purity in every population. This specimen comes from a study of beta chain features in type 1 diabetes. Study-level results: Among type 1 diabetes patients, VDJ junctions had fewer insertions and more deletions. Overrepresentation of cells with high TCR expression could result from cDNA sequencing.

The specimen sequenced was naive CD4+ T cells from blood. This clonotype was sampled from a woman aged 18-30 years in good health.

CDR3 nucleotides: TGTGCCAGCAGCTGGACTAGCGGGAGGGCCCACGAGCAGTACTTC. Residues: CASSWTSGRAHEQYF. The J gene is TRBJ2-7, the V gene TRBV5-4, with 15 bases lining up with TRBD2. Trimming cost V 3 bases and J 5 bases; bases outside gene matches: 3. The CDR3 sequence is 15 residues long. The germline V gene has CDR1 SGHNT and CDR2 YYREEE (reference sequence).